This paragraph covers one T cell receptor (beta chain) sequence. Its antigen is unknown. V lost 3 bases to trimming and J lost 0 bases, with 8 bases between them. The CDR3 runs to 13 residues. Germline V lookup: CDR1 SQVTM, CDR2 ANQGSEA. This specimen comes from a study of identical twins. TCRdb re-called the 5' RACE reads with MiXCR, one entry per CDR3 protein. The top ten hold 4% to 5.5% of the sample, which has 600,000 to 800,000 distinct CDR3 sequences, 21% seen once. Study results and limitations: With monozygotic twins, out-of-frame TCR alpha sharing exceeded what models estimated.

These sequences were also reported in another study, on T cells expressing NK-cell markers. That work states: From sorted CD3+CD56+NKG2C+, CD3+CD56+NKG2C- and CD3+CD56-NKG2C+ T cells came the TCR beta repertoires. A range of 1.0-7.0% of CD8+ T cells consisted of dominant NKG2C+ clonotypes in about six donors.

This sequence joins TRBV29-1 and TRBJ1-1; D unresolved. The TCR was taken from a woman under 30 in good health. Sequenced sample: PBMCs. CDR3 in amino acids: CSVDSQMNTEAFF. The CDR3 nucleotides read TGCAGCGTTGATTCACAGATGAACACTGAAGCTTTCTTT. Using reference TRBV29-1 and TRBJ1-1 for the parts outside the CDR3, the full variable domain is SAVISQKPSRDICQRGTSLTIQCQVDSQVTMMFWYRQQPGQSLTLIATANQGSEATYESGFVIDKFPISRPNLTFSTLTVSNMSPEDSSIYLCSVDSQMNTEAFFGQGTRLTVV.